Below are 8 T cell receptor beta chains sequenced from a single sample in a study of blood T cells in healthy people across ages. With a J-beta primer mix and a sample-barcoded 5' primer, a second PCR ran about 6 to 11 cycles. TCRdb ran MiXCR on the 5' RACE reads and lists one entry per CDR3 protein. This table holds more than 900,000 distinct CDR3 sequences, under 30% found once. This sample was also put to use in a study of T cells of mothers and their children.

The sample consisted of blood. These receptors were obtained from a girl aged 2 to 10 in good health.

V gene TRBV3-1 combines with J gene TRBJ1-4; 8 positions match TRBD1. From germline, CDR1 is LGHDT and CDR2 YNNKEL (reference sequence). The CDR3 sequence is 15 residues long. V lost 5 bases, J lost 2 bases, and 4 bases stayed unmatched. The CDR3 sequence: CASSTRQGTNEKLFF. As DNA, the CDR3 is TGTGCCAGCAGCACCCGACAGGGGACTAATGAAAAACTGTTTTTT.

This clonotype has more than one count but fewer than ten. The V call is TRBV28, the J call TRBJ1-6; 8 bases are shared with TRBD1. The germline V gene has CDR1 MDHEN and CDR2 SYDVKM. This CDR3 has 14 amino acids. V dropped 3 bases and J dropped 8; count of bases not matched to a gene: 3. CDR3 residues: CASSFLTGDSPLHF. CDR3 coding DNA: TGTGCCAGCAGTTTCCTGACAGGGGATTCACCCCTCCACTTT. Full variable domain (rest looked up from reference TRBV28 and TRBJ1-6): DVKVTQSSRYLVKRTGEKVFLECVQDMDHENMFWYRQDPGLGLRLIYFSYDVKMKEKGDIPEGYSVSREKKERFSLILESASTNQTSMYLCASSFLTGDSPLHFGNGTRLTVT.

This clonotype has more than one count but fewer than ten. J is TRBJ2-7 and V is TRBV18, with D possibly TRBD1 on 5 matching bases. Trimming cost V 7 bases and J 3 bases, with 13 bases left between them. The CDR3 is 13 residues long. From germline, CDR1 is KGHSH and CDR2 LQKENI. As DNA, the CDR3 is TGTGCCAGCTGCGACAGTGGGGACTACGAGCAGTACTTC. It is translated as CASCDSGDYEQYF.

This chain connects TRBV11-2 to TRBJ2-5; D is uncertain. Trimming pared 3 bases from V and 1 base from J, leaving 12 bases between. Germline V gene sequence: CDR1 SGHAT, CDR2 FQNNGV. The CDR3 has 15 residues. The CDR3 sequence is CASSFNGQLQETQYF. CDR3 nucleotides: TGTGCCAGCAGCTTTAACGGCCAGCTCCAAGAGACCCAGTACTTC. The variable domain in full, with the rest retrieved from reference TRBV11-2 and TRBJ2-5, is EAGVAQSPRYKIIEKRQSVAFWCNPISGHATLYWYQQILGQGPKLLIQFQNNGVVDDSQLPKDRFSAERLKGVDSTLKIQPAKLEDSAVYLCASSFNGQLQETQYFGPGTRLLVL.

This clonotype has a count of ten or more. The chain recombines TRBV4-1 with TRBJ2-7; no reliable D call. This CDR3 has 13 amino acids. Germline V gene sequence: CDR1 MGHRA, CDR2 YSYEKL. V was pared by 1 base and J by 7 bases, with 11 bases between. The CDR3 here is CASSQGRTPEQYF. The CDR3 DNA sequence: TGCGCCAGCAGCCAAGGACGGACCCCAGAGCAGTACTTC.

The rearrangement joins TRBV6-6 to TRBJ1-1; 11 nucleotides line up with TRBD1. The J segment lost 2 bases and the V segment lost 6 bases, leaving 17 bases of the junction unmatched. The CDR3 sequence is 19 residues long. Germline-derived CDR1 and CDR2 are MNHNY and SVGAGI (reference sequence). CDR3 sequence reads: CASSPGGGGTGGSNTEAFF. The CDR3 DNA reads TGTGCCAGCAGCCCCGGTGGGGGAGGGACAGGGGGTTCAAACACTGAAGCTTTCTTT.

This chain joins TRBV7-9 and TRBJ1-2, with TRBD1 identical over 7 bases. Germline loops: CDR1 SEHNR, CDR2 FQNEAQ (reference sequence). Trimming at V came to 7 bases and at J to 2 bases, leaving 10 bases not matched to a gene. The CDR3 runs to 15 residues. This chain's CDR3 is CASTDRDSLNYGYTF. CDR3 DNA sequence: TGTGCCAGCACCGACCGGGACAGCTTGAACTATGGCTACACCTTC.

The sample holds a few counts of this clonotype. A junction end diverges from the germline sequence, so it may reflect a read error. The chain links TRBV20-1 to TRBJ2-5, with 8 bases identical to TRBD1. TRBJ2-1 matches the DNA end more closely, so the J call is doubtful. The CDR3 loop spans 15 amino acids. Germline CDR1 and CDR2: DFQATT and SNEGSKA (reference sequence). The CDR3: CSATPQGAPHNEQFF. The CDR3 DNA follows: TGCAGTGCTACGCCTCAGGGGGCGCCTCACAATGAACAGTTCTTC.